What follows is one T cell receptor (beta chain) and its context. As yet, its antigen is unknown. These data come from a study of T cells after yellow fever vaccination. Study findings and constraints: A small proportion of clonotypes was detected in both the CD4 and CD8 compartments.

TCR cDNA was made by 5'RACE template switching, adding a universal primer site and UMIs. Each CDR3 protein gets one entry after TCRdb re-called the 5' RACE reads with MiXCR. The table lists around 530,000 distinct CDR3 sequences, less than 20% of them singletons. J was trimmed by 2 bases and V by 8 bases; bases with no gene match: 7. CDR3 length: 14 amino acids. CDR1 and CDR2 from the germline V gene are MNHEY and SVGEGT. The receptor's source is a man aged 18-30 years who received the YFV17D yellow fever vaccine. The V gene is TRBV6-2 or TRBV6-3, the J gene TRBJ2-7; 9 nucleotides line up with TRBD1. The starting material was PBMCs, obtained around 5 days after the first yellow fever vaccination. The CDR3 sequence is CASYRRQGAYEQYF. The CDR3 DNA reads TGTGCCAGCTACCGTCGACAGGGGGCCTACGAGCAGTACTTC.